These 5 T cell receptor beta chains were all obtained from the same sample, sequenced in a study of early T cells in non-severe SARS-CoV-2 infection. TCRdb re-derived calls from the 5' RACE reads in MiXCR, one entry per CDR3 protein. The sample records about 60,000 distinct CDR3 sequences, about 17% being singletons. The sample in question was whole blood, obtained at baseline. Receptors were obtained from an adult who was a healthcare worker with PCR-confirmed SARS-CoV-2 infection or an uninfected control (not recorded which).

This chain connects TRBV4-3 to TRBJ2-1; D gene unclear. Germline values: CDR1 LGHNA, CDR2 YSLEER. The CDR3 has 13 residues. The V and J ends lost 1 base and 16 bases respectively, with 17 bases between them. The CDR3 DNA reads as TGCGCCAGCAGCCAAGGACGCACTTCCGCCCCCTTCTTC. This translates into CASSQGRTSAPFF.

The chain links TRBV20-1 to TRBJ1-2; no firm D call. This CDR3 contains 16 residues. Germline V lookup: CDR1 DFQATT, CDR2 SNEGSKA (reference sequence). The germline V and J ends were trimmed by 6 bases and 2 bases, with 22 bases remaining between them. The CDR3 DNA is TGCAGTGCGGGAACCGGAACAGCAGATAGAAACTATGGCTACACCTTC. Translated: CSAGTGTADRNYGYTF.

This clonotype has only a few counts. This chain joins TRBV6-6 and TRBJ2-5; a possible D gene is TRBD2 (5 bases). The germline V gene encodes CDR1 MNHNY and CDR2 SVGAGI (reference sequence). V gave up 2 bases and J gave up 9 bases, with 7 bases separating them. This CDR3 contains 11 residues. The CDR3 nucleotides read TGTGCCAGCAGTTACAAGGAGGCCCAGTACTTC. It specifies CASSYKEAQYF.

J is TRBJ2-5 and V is TRBV28; no firm D call. Trimming left V 7 bases short and J 1 base short, with 13 bases between. This CDR3 is built from 14 residues. CDR1 is MDHEN and CDR2 is SYDVKM in the germline V gene. CDR3 DNA sequence: TGTGCCAGCAACCTAGTTGGCGTCCAAGAGACCCAGTACTTC. This sequence encodes CASNLVGVQETQYF. Supplemented by reference TRBV28 and TRBJ2-5, the full variable domain reads DVKVTQSSRYLVKRTGEKVFLECVQDMDHENMFWYRQDPGLGLRLIYFSYDVKMKEKGDIPEGYSVSREKKERFSLILESASTNQTSMYLCASNLVGVQETQYFGPGTRLLVL.

This clonotype was seen more than once but under ten times. This chain uses TRBV12-3 or TRBV12-4 with TRBJ2-3; D remains ambiguous. The CDR3 is 12 residues long. V shed 8 bases and J shed 4 bases, with 10 bases lying between them. CDR3 nucleotide sequence: TGTGCCAGCGGGTTAGCACCAGATACGCAGTATTTT. Translation gives CASGLAPDTQYF.